These 30 T cell receptor beta chains originate from one sample sequenced in a study of T cell repertoires in cytomegalovirus infection. A single record per CDR3 protein comes from TCRdb applying MiXCR to the reads. Of roughly 300,000 distinct CDR3 sequences in the sample, about 23% were seen once. The specimen sequenced was PBMCs. Receptors originate from a human donor in good health (CMV status not recorded). Some clones in this sample may be carry-over from other donors' samples.

The chain carries TRBV4-1 and TRBJ1-5; D remains ambiguous. The CDR3 sequence is 16 residues long. Germline V gives CDR1 MGHRA, CDR2 YSYEKL. Trimming left V 2 bases short and J 5 bases short, with 16 bases between. The CDR3 loop is CASSQMELREDQPQHF. CDR3 bases: TGCGCCAGCAGCCAAATGGAGCTCCGGGAAGATCAGCCCCAGCATTTT.

This clonotype was seen many times. Here the CDR3 reads CASSPDSLRETQYF. The CDR3 DNA is TGTGCCAGCAGCCCGGACAGCCTCCGAGAGACCCAGTACTTC. The rearrangement joins TRBV7-9 to TRBJ2-5; a weak D match, TRBD1 (6 bases). The CDR3 sequence is 14 residues long. Germline assignment: CDR1 SEHNR and CDR2 FQNEAQ (reference sequence). Between the trimmed V and J ends, which lost 5 bases and 4 bases, there was a span of 14 bases. The full variable domain, in which reference TRBV7-9 and TRBJ2-5 provide the parts outside the CDR3, is DTGVSQNPRHKITKRGQNVTFRCDPISEHNRLYWYRQTLGQGPEFLTYFQNEAQLEKSRLLSDRFSAERPKGSFSTLEIQRTEQGDSAMYLCASSPDSLRETQYFGPGTRLLVL.

This clonotype showed up just a few times. The chain has TRBV7-2 and TRBJ2-7, with TRBD1 matching 7 bases. Trimming took 0 bases from V and 5 from J; bases not matched to a gene: 4. Germline CDR1 reads SGHTA; CDR2 reads FQGNSA. This CDR3 comprises 14 residues. Here the CDR3 reads CASSLATGTDEQYF. DNA of the CDR3: TGTGCCAGCAGCTTAGCGACAGGGACGGACGAGCAGTACTTC.

The table lists this clonotype with many counts. The gene calls are TRBV7-2 and TRBJ2-1, with 12 bases identical to TRBD2. Germline V gene data show CDR1 as SGHTA and CDR2 as FQGNSA. The CDR3 extends over 19 amino acids. Trimming at V came to 5 bases and at J to 0 bases, leaving 11 bases not matched to a gene. The CDR3 DNA is TGTGCCAGCAGCCAGAGGCGCCTAGCGGGGGGGAGCTCCTACAATGAGCAGTTCTTC. As protein: CASSQRRLAGGSSYNEQFF.

This clonotype was found many times. This chain links TRBV7-8 with TRBJ1-5; D gene uncertain. Germline V gene sequence: CDR1 SGHVS, CDR2 FQNEAQ. Trimming cost V 5 bases and J 9 bases, with 17 bases left between them. This CDR3 has 14 residues. CDR3 coding DNA: TGTGCCAGCAGCACGGCCGGGCCTCCCCGGCCCCAGCATTTT. This encodes CASSTAGPPRPQHF.

This clonotype showed up just a few times. V usage is TRBV6-1 and J usage is TRBJ2-5; D ambiguous. The CDR3 runs 17 residues. V lost 5 bases, J lost 2 bases, and 21 bases lay in between. Germline lookup yields CDR1 MNHNS and CDR2 SASEGT. The CDR3 loop is CASSSLTSGRVQETQYF. The CDR3, as DNA: TGTGCCAGCAGTTCGCTGACGTCCGGAAGGGTTCAAGAGACCCAGTACTTC.

This chain joins TRBV24-1 and TRBJ2-1; TRBD1 agrees at 7 bases. The length of the CDR3 is 16 residues. Per germline, CDR1 KGHDR and CDR2 SFDVKD. After removal of 4 bases from V and 4 bases from J, the junction contained 9 bases not matched to a gene. In DNA, the CDR3 is TGTGCCACCAGTGACCCTGGACAGGAGCGGTACAATGAGCAGTTCTTC. It is translated as CATSDPGQERYNEQFF.

The rearrangement uses TRBV5-1 and TRBJ2-1; D uncertain. The CDR3 contains 16 residues. Germline CDR1 SGHRS, CDR2 YFSETQ. Trimming stripped 0 bases from V and 2 bases from J, with 12 bases between. As DNA, the CDR3 is TGCGCCAGCAGCTTGGACGAGGTTTTGGCCTACAATGAGCAGTTCTTC. It is translated as CASSLDEVLAYNEQFF.

This clonotype has at least ten counts. The J gene is TRBJ2-4, the V gene TRBV7-2; TRBD1 matches at 7 bases. The V gene's germline CDR1 is SGHTA and CDR2 FQGNSA. The CDR3 sequence is 19 residues long. With V trimmed by 1 base and J by 1 base, 13 bases remained unmatched. The chain's CDR3 is CASSLVAGRQGDAKNIQYF. CDR3 DNA: TGTGCCAGCAGCTTAGTGGCGGGCCGGCAGGGGGACGCCAAAAACATTCAGTACTTC.

The rearrangement links TRBV5-1 to TRBJ2-1; D remains ambiguous. The CDR3 is made up of 12 amino acids. Deletions cut 1 base from V and 6 bases from J, with 5 bases between. The V gene's germline CDR1 is SGHRS and CDR2 YFSETQ. The CDR3 nucleotides read TGCGCCAGCAGCTTGACCGTCAATGAGCAGTTCTTC. This translates into CASSLTVNEQFF. The full variable domain, completed using reference TRBV5-1 and TRBJ2-1, is KAGVTQTPRYLIKTRGQQVTLSCSPISGHRSVSWYQQTPGQGLQFLFEYFSETQRNKGNFPGRFSGRQFSNSRSEMNVSTLELGDSALYLCASSLTVNEQFFGPGTRLTVL.

This clonotype came up a few times. V and J are TRBV11-2 and TRBJ2-7, with 7 positions matching TRBD1. V was pared by 5 bases and J by 7 bases, with 5 bases of the junction left unmatched. Germline loops: CDR1 SGHAT, CDR2 FQNNGV. The CDR3 runs to 12 residues. The CDR3 spells CASSTTGWEQYF. CDR3 DNA: TGTGCCAGCAGCACGACAGGGTGGGAGCAGTACTTC.

The chain uses TRBV5-4 and TRBJ1-1, with D perhaps TRBD1 (5 bases). The CDR3 is 16 residues long. V lost 2 bases to trimming and J lost 3 bases, with 17 bases between them. Germline V lookup: CDR1 SGHNT, CDR2 YYREEE (reference sequence). The CDR3 is CASSFGGYGGYTEAFF. The CDR3 nucleotides are TGTGCCAGCAGCTTCGGTGGATATGGGGGATACACTGAAGCTTTCTTT.

This clonotype was recorded a few times. A read error may be the cause here, since a much bigger clone is one base away. This chain joins TRBV6-4 and TRBJ2-2; unclear D gene. Germline CDR1 and CDR2: MRHNA and SNTAGT. CDR3 size: 13 residues. V lost 2 bases to trimming and J lost 1 base, with 2 bases between them. Written as DNA, the CDR3 is TGTGCCAGCAGTGACAGGAACACCGGGGAGCTGTTTTTT. As protein: CASSDRNTGELFF.

At least ten counts were recorded for this clonotype. V is TRBV12-3 or TRBV12-4 and J is TRBJ1-1, with D tentatively TRBD1 (5 bases). V gave up 7 bases and J gave up 1 base, with 10 bases separating them. The CDR3 is 13 amino acids. CDR3 nucleotides: TGTGCCAGCACCCCGGGGGGGAACACTGAAGCTTTCTTT. As protein: CASTPGGNTEAFF.

The chain links TRBV5-1 to TRBJ2-2; D unresolved. Germline loops: CDR1 SGHRS, CDR2 YFSETQ. V was pared by 4 bases and J by 5 bases, with 15 bases between. This CDR3 contains 15 residues. The CDR3 DNA reads as TGCGCCAGCAGCCCGCAACCGGGCCGAACCGGGGAGCTGTTTTTT. This sequence encodes CASSPQPGRTGELFF.

The genes are TRBV20-1 and TRBJ2-5; D might be TRBD2 (5 bases). The V and J ends lost 4 bases and 2 bases respectively, with 23 bases between them. Germline CDR1 and CDR2: DFQATT and SNEGSKA (reference sequence). This CDR3 has 17 residues. CDR3 sequence (DNA): TGCAGTGCTACAAACCCAGGAGCGGAGAGCAGACAAGAGACCCAGTACTTC. It yields the protein CSATNPGAESRQETQYF.

This chain connects TRBV20-1 to TRBJ1-6; D not resolved. Germline V gene data show CDR1 as DFQATT and CDR2 as SNEGSKA (reference sequence). This CDR3 is 14 amino acids long. V was pared by 6 bases and J by 7 bases, with 16 bases between. The CDR3 here is CSARIQRVNSPLHF. CDR3 bases: TGCAGTGCCCGGATACAGAGAGTGAATTCACCCCTCCACTTT.

The V call is TRBV20-1, the J call TRBJ1-2; D remains ambiguous. With 3 bases removed from V and 2 bases from J, the gap between germline ends came to 16 bases. The germline V gene encodes CDR1 DFQATT and CDR2 SNEGSKA (reference sequence). This CDR3 has 15 amino acids. The chain's CDR3 is CSARSSLEVNYGYTF. The CDR3 nucleotides read TGCAGTGCTAGGTCGAGTCTGGAGGTGAACTATGGCTACACCTTC.

This clonotype was counted many times. The V and J genes are TRBV28 and TRBJ1-5; D uncertain. Trimming cost V 7 bases and J 3 bases, with 7 bases left between them. CDR1 is MDHEN and CDR2 is SYDVKM in the germline V gene. The CDR3 has 12 residues. CDR3 DNA: TGTGCCAGCATAACGCACAATCAGCCCCAGCATTTT. Its protein is CASITHNQPQHF.

This clonotype was seen repeatedly, ten times or more. The V call is TRBV19, the J call TRBJ1-1, with 8 positions matching TRBD1. The junction had 6 bases not matched to a gene; V was cut back by 6 bases and J by 6 bases. Germline values: CDR1 LNHDA, CDR2 SQIVND (reference sequence). This CDR3 spans 13 amino acids. The CDR3 spells CASSTGGLAEAFF. Here the CDR3 DNA reads TGTGCCAGTAGCACAGGGGGTTTGGCTGAAGCTTTCTTT.

This clonotype has a handful of counts. The CDR3 DNA is TGTGCCAGCAGCTTAGCAGGCCTAGCGGGGGGGATATTTGAGCAGTTCTTC. It codes for CASSLAGLAGGIFEQFF. The rearrangement links TRBV7-2 to TRBJ2-1; 12 bases are a match to TRBD2. The germline CDR1 and CDR2 sequences are SGHTA and FQGNSA. The ends lost 0 bases at V and 9 bases at J; junction bases unmatched: 9. The CDR3 length is 17 residues.

This clonotype has a count of ten or more. J is TRBJ2-5 and V is TRBV7-8; D gene unclear. V gave up 1 base and J gave up 5 bases, with 8 bases separating them. The CDR3 totals 13 residues. Germline V gene lookup returns CDR1 SGHVS and CDR2 FQNEAQ. This chain's CDR3 is CASSLDRAETQYF. CDR3 DNA sequence: TGTGCCAGCAGCTTAGATCGAGCGGAGACCCAGTACTTC.

About this clonotype itself: Compared with germline, one end of the junction differs, possibly owing to a read error. The rearrangement joins TRBV29-1 to TRBJ2-5; no clear D gene. Germline lookup yields CDR1 SQVTM and CDR2 ANQGSEA. CDR3 length equals 11 residues. DNA for the CDR3: TGCAGCGGTGAACTCGGTGAGACCCAGTACTTC. It encodes CSGELGETQYF.

The chain links TRBV14 to TRBJ2-1; 12 nucleotides line up with TRBD2. The CDR3 has 15 residues. Germline loops: CDR1 SGHDN, CDR2 FVKESK. Trimming at V came to 4 bases and at J to 8 bases, leaving 6 bases not matched to a gene. The CDR3 nucleotides are TGTGCCAGCAGCCTTCTAGCGGGAGGGCCAGATGAGCAGTTCTTC. Its protein is CASSLLAGGPDEQFF.

This clonotype has a count of ten or more. The chain joins TRBV7-2 to TRBJ2-7; the match to TRBD1 covers 7 bases. Germline CDR1 and CDR2: SGHTA and FQGNSA. There are 14 residues in the CDR3. Trimming took 5 bases from V and 0 from J; bases not matched to a gene: 4. CDR3 amino acids: CASSGGQFSYEQYF. DNA for the CDR3: TGTGCCAGCAGCGGGGGACAGTTCTCCTACGAGCAGTACTTC.

Worth noting for this clonotype: One end of the junction is discordant with germline, which a read error may explain. The chain is built from TRBV12-3 or TRBV12-4 and TRBJ2-7; D is undetermined. The length of the CDR3 is 14 residues. CDR3 amino acids: CASRAWTFSYEQSF. The CDR3 nucleotides read TGTGCCAGCAGGGCCTGGACCTTCTCCTACGAGCAGTCCTTC.

In its sample, this clonotype was seen many times. The chain employs TRBV7-2 and TRBJ1-5, with D uncertain. In germline, CDR1 is SGHTA, CDR2 FQGNSA. The CDR3 covers 13 residues. Trimming removed 3 bases from V and 5 bases from J, with 8 bases in between. The CDR3 sequence: CASSFGRDQPQHF. The DNA for the CDR3 is TGTGCCAGCAGCTTCGGAAGGGATCAGCCCCAGCATTTT.

V gene TRBV5-1 combines with J gene TRBJ2-3; tentative D call: TRBD1 (5 bases). Germline loops: CDR1 SGHRS, CDR2 YFSETQ. The CDR3 totals 15 residues. V was cut by 3 bases and J by 3 bases, with 14 bases left in between. In nucleotides, the CDR3 is TGCGCCAGCAGCTCGTTTCAGGGAAGGACAGATACGCAGTATTTT. It specifies CASSSFQGRTDTQYF.

J is TRBJ2-7 and V is TRBV11-3; TRBD2 aligns across 9 bases. The CDR3 consists of 15 residues. V dropped 8 bases and J dropped 3; count of bases not matched to a gene: 11. CDR1 and CDR2 (germline): SGHNT, YENEEA. CDR3 sequence (DNA): TGTGCCAGCTCTCGGGCTAGCGGGAATGACTACGAGCAGTACTTC. Its translation is CASSRASGNDYEQYF.

This clonotype was detected a few times. The V gene is TRBV25-1, the J gene TRBJ2-7; 8 bases agree with TRBD1. Germline CDR1 and CDR2: MGHDK and SYGVNS. The CDR3 loop spans 14 amino acids. Losses at the gene ends were 7 bases for V and 4 bases for J; bases not matched to a gene: 9. CDR3 DNA sequence: TGTGCCAGCAAGGAAGACAGGGGAAGATACGAGCAGTACTTC. It specifies CASKEDRGRYEQYF.